This T cell receptor (beta chain) was recorded in a study of blood T cells in healthy people across ages. Worth noting for this clonotype: What it recognizes is unknown.

It was with a sample-barcoded 5' primer and a J-beta primer mix that a second PCR of about 6 to 12 cycles was run. Each TCR beta cDNA got a 12-nucleotide random molecular identifier. TCRdb re-analysed the 5' RACE reads in MiXCR, keeping a single row per CDR3 protein. The repertoire holds 1.4 million or so distinct CDR3 sequences, with 35% to 45% as singletons. The CDR3 consists of 16 residues. V was shortened by 0 bases and J by 0 bases, with 12 bases between the two germline ends. The germline CDR1 and CDR2 sequences are SGHRS and YFSETQ. The study's findings and limits: The study found more naive CD4+ cells and higher diversity in long-lived than aged donors. Age brought a roughly linear fall in TCR beta diversity measured per million T cells. The study could not conclusively compare naive and antigen-experienced cells, given its unsorted PBMCs.

The receptor was isolated from a woman between 18 and 29 years old in good health. The source material was blood. The chain has TRBV5-1 and TRBJ1-1; D unclear. The CDR3 DNA reads TGCGCCAGCAGCTTGGGGGCAGCGATTATGAACACTGAAGCTTTCTTT. As protein: CASSLGAAIMNTEAFF.